Listed here is a single T cell receptor (beta chain). Its target antigen remains unknown. The record has no base qualities; no much larger clone is one base away. The sample belongs to a study of identical twins (dated by TCRdb to about 2016). About the investigation overall: To test whether fetal clonotypes persist, the study used deep sequencing on TCR alpha and beta repertoires from monozygotic twins, unrelated adults of various ages, and cord blood. To rule out contamination, the twin experiments were replicated at different times with different library preparation protocols.

The investigation overall reported the following: A weaker excess of twin sharing was found in beta out-of-frame sequences because the signal-to-noise ratio was lowered by fewer shared sequences. In monozygotic twins, out-of-frame TCR alpha sharing was systematically underestimated by recombination models, although the models agreed with sharing between unrelated individuals. Because the same donors could not be followed over many years, conclusions were based on cross-sectional statistical analysis. Out-of-frame TCR alpha sequences shared between twins showed an excess of low generation-probability sequences compared with coincidental sharing between unrelated individuals. Invariant T cells such as MAIT and iNKT could partly confound zero-insertion analyses, although diverse VJ usage argued against such confounding for most clonotypes. Abundant cord blood beta clonotypes carried fewer insertions; young adult naive repertoires showed a weaker similar trend, while memory repertoires showed none.

Library preparation was by 5' RACE. TCRdb shows the sequencer as Illumina HiSeq 2000. Template switching introduced a universal primer binding site; the final cDNA contained a unique molecular identifier, enabling accurate counting of TCR cDNA molecules. Specific primers in the conserved constant-segment region were used to synthesize first-strand cDNA for TCR alpha and beta chains. Each cDNA library was double barcoded, with a SMART-Mk sample barcode plus Illumina barcodes, to control for contamination. TruSeq adapter sequences, together with Illumina sample barcodes, were added in two successive PCR steps. Sequencing of the TCR alpha and beta cDNA libraries was done on the Illumina HiSeq platform using custom primers. Per the original workflow: MiGEC was used to process raw reads and extract unique molecular identifiers, and MiXCR was used to find CDR3 positions. Recombination models were inferred per individual with the repgenHMM and IGoR tools using an EM algorithm. The tcR package in R was used for shared clonotype analysis, with sharing normalized by the product of cloneset sizes. Out-of-frame nonproductive sequences were analyzed to study raw recombination free of thymic and clonal selection effects. Using fastp trimming at Q25 and MiXCR clonotype assembly, TCRdb reanalyzed the public sequencing data and kept in-frame beta chains. Rows matching on CDR3 protein sequence are summarized as one entry with the most common DNA and genes. The V and J calls and clone size come from TCRdb's table, not from the authors' own analysis. The sample table records 520,000 or so distinct CDR3 sequences; 22% of these occur just once. The ten biggest clones cover about 0.99% of the sample.

Inclusive of the bounding cysteine and phenylalanine, the CDR3 is 13 residues long. This entry keeps only the CDR3 DNA: 39 bases, framed from base 1. CDR1 ENHRY and CDR2 SYGVKD are derived from the germline V gene. Trimming takes 2 bases from V and 1 base from J, and the germline ends sit 5 bases apart. All donors were healthy Caucasians. The twin cohort comprised three pairs of female monozygotic twins, all aged about 18 to 29 years. CD4+ and CD8+ T cell populations were isolated with positive isolation kits from Invitrogen. These same data were also listed under a study on T cells expressing NK-cell markers. As described in the second report: About eight donors provided sorted CD3+CD56+NKG2C+, CD3+CD56+NKG2C- and CD3+CD56-NKG2C+ T-cell subsets, whose TCR beta-chain repertoires were profiled. Among the eight sequenced donors, seven were HCMV-seropositive and one was HCMV-seronegative. In several experiments an anti-gammadeltaTCR antibody was added to restrict sorting to alphabetaTCR-expressing T cells. In more than five donors, the dominant CD3+CD56+NKG2C+ clonotypes were found to rank among the top 10 CD8+ clonotypes and to make up about 1.0-7.5% of CD8+ T cells. Those dominant clonotypes were again the most abundant among CD3+CD56-NKG2C+ cells in a handful of donors, at roughly 25-60.1%. Whether the expanded NKG2C-expressing T cell clones were specific for HCMV antigens was left unclear. The eight sequenced donors were randomly selected healthy volunteers, three men and five women. To determine HCMV serostatus, a commercial ELISA kit was used to detect HCMV-specific IgG in serum. MIGEC was used to demultiplex reads and group reads by UMI, and MiTCR was used to assemble and quantify clonotypes. To exclude erroneous sequences, any TCR cDNA sequence not supported by at least two reads was discarded. The tcR package was used for downstream repertoire analysis, with clonotypes matched between fractions based on CDR3 nucleotide sequence plus V segment. VDJmatch was used to annotate antigen specificity against VDJdb, with one amino acid substitution allowed in CDR3.

Material: CD4+ T cells sorted from blood. The receptor's source is a woman between 18 and 29 years old in good health. The rearranged segments are TRBV10-3 and TRBJ2-5; the D gene assignment is ambiguous. The sequenced DNA is TGTGCCATCAGTGAGGCGAGCCAAGAGACCCAGTACTTC. Translated, it reads CAISEASQETQYF.